This T cell receptor beta chain was sequenced during a study of regulatory T cells in long-lasting Graves disease. Study-wide points: More public clonotypes were shared by persistent patients (about 3,000) than by new patients (about 1,000).

CDR1 is MNHEY and CDR2 is SMNVEV in the germline V gene (reference sequence). Trimming took off 4 bases at V and 9 bases at J, with 25 bases between the two ends. The CDR3 runs 17 residues. With iRepertoire HTBI primers and Arm-PCR of CDR3 regions, TCR beta libraries were built. TCRdb re-derived calls from the multiplex PCR reads in MiXCR, one entry per CDR3 protein. This sample has approximately 400,000 distinct CDR3 sequences, with 10% to 15% found just once. With respect to this clonotype: Its target is not known.

Time point noted: newly diagnosed GD, antithyroid drugs for less than 3 months. PBMCs were the source of the RNA used for TCR sequencing. The same data also contributed to another study, on T cells in Graves' hyperthyroidism and ophthalmopathy.

The chain has TRBV27 and TRBJ1-5; tentative D call: TRBD1 (6 bases). Sample: peripheral blood mononuclear cells (PBMCs), taken at new diagnosis, from a patient treated with antithyroid drugs. This clonotype was obtained from a woman younger than 35 with Graves disease. CDR3 nucleotide sequence: TGTGCCAGCAGTTCACTGATGACGACAGGTCCGAATTGGCCCCAGCATTTT. It encodes CASSSLMTTGPNWPQHF.